These 13 T cell receptor beta chains came from one sample sequenced in a study of cytomegalovirus exposure and HLA in healthy donors. With 60 Vbeta and 13 Jbeta primers, the PCR was carried out. The repertoire was sequenced with immunoSEQ multiplex PCR; TCRdb's copy has only in-frame clones and lacks some. The repertoire has 200,000 or so clones, about 86% of them found once; the top ten carry just over 2%. What was sequenced was PBMCs. The receptors were sampled from a woman aged 18-29 years in good health and CMV-seropositive.

In this sample, this clone turned up a few times. This chain uses TRBV7-9 with TRBJ2-7, with 13 bases fitting TRBD2. After removal of 2 bases from V and 7 bases from J, the junction contained 5 bases not matched to a gene. The CDR3 runs to 15 residues. Germline V CDR1 and CDR2: SEHNR, FQNEAQ (reference sequence). CDR3 protein: CASSLPGTSGEEQYF. Here the CDR3 DNA reads TGTGCCAGCAGCTTACCCGGGACTAGCGGGGAAGAGCAGTACTTC.

J is TRBJ1-1 and V is TRBV9; 7 bases match TRBD1. Germline lookup yields CDR1 SGDLS and CDR2 YYNGEE. The CDR3 is 15 amino acids. V lost 3 bases to trimming and J lost 0 bases; unmatched junction nucleotides: 5. The CDR3, as DNA: TGTGCCAGCAGCGCCAACACAGGGGTGAACACTGAAGCTTTCTTT. Its protein is CASSANTGVNTEAFF.

The chain combines TRBV2 with TRBJ1-5; no clear D gene. The CDR3 is 14 amino acids. Germline CDR1 and CDR2: SNHLY and FYNNEI. V shed 4 bases and J shed 0 bases, with 7 bases lying between them. Written as DNA, the CDR3 is TGTGCCAGCAGTGGACTGATTAGCAATCAGCCCCAGCATTTT. Its protein is CASSGLISNQPQHF.

V usage is TRBV29-1 and J usage is TRBJ2-3; D gene unclear. The V gene lost 1 base and the J gene lost 3 bases, with 5 bases spanning the gap. This CDR3 contains 12 residues. Per the germline V gene, CDR1 is SQVTM and CDR2 is ANQGSEA. CDR3 loop: CSVEGATDTQYF. In nucleotides, the CDR3 is TGCAGCGTTGAAGGGGCTACAGATACGCAGTATTTT.

CDR3 amino acids: CASSPFKEGRRETQYF. CDR3 coding DNA: TGTGCCAGCAGTCCGTTCAAGGAGGGGCGCCGAGAGACCCAGTACTTC. This chain links TRBV28 with TRBJ2-5; TRBD2 is a possible D gene (6 bases). Germline CDR1 reads MDHEN; CDR2 reads SYDVKM. The length of the CDR3 is 16 residues. V lost 5 bases and J lost 4, with 20 bases in between.

The chain has TRBV7-9 and TRBJ2-1, with D possibly being TRBD2 (6 bases). The CDR3 consists of 13 residues. V lost 5 bases and J 6 bases, leaving 11 bases between the germline ends. The germline gives CDR1 SEHNR, CDR2 FQNEAQ (reference sequence). The CDR3 DNA reads TGTGCCAGCAGCGGCATGGAGGGCAATGAGCAGTTCTTC. The encoded protein is CASSGMEGNEQFF.

The chain recombines TRBV18 with TRBJ2-7; 8 bases are shared with TRBD2. CDR3 length: 13 residues. Trimming cost V 2 bases and J 3 bases; bases outside gene matches: 0. Germline values: CDR1 KGHSH, CDR2 LQKENI. CDR3 protein: CASSPSGGYEQYV. The CDR3 nucleotides read TGTGCCAGCTCACCAAGCGGGGGCTACGAGCAGTACGTC.

V usage is TRBV5-6 and J usage is TRBJ2-7; D unclear. V shed 0 bases and J shed 3 bases, with 13 bases lying between them. Per germline, CDR1 SGHDT and CDR2 YYEEEE. This CDR3 region has 15 residues. The chain's CDR3 is CASSLVYKADYEQYF. The CDR3 DNA reads TGTGCCAGCAGCTTGGTATACAAGGCGGACTACGAGCAGTACTTC.

This clone came up once. In DNA form, the CDR3 reads TGTGCCAGCAGTGGCCCTGGGGCAGGGCGAATCTCCTATAATTCACCCCTCCACTTT. It translates to CASSGPGAGRISYNSPLHF. This chain joins TRBV2 and TRBJ1-6; D is perhaps TRBD1 (5 bases). Germline-derived CDR1 and CDR2 are SNHLY and FYNNEI. V gave up 4 bases and J gave up 0 bases, with 19 bases separating them. The CDR3 is 19 amino acids.

J is TRBJ2-7 and V is TRBV7-8, with D tentatively TRBD1 (6 bases). The CDR3 length is 13 residues. V was pared by 5 bases and J by 5 bases, with 13 bases between. In germline, CDR1 is SGHVS, CDR2 FQNEAQ. The CDR3 loop reads CASSPTGYDEQYV. In DNA form, the CDR3 reads TGTGCCAGCAGCCCTACAGGGTACGACGAGCAGTACGTC.

This clone was observed a few times. V gene TRBV6-1 combines with J gene TRBJ1-1, with TRBD1 matching over 9 bases. The CDR3 loop spans 15 amino acids. V lost 4 bases, J lost 1 base, and 4 bases stayed unmatched. Per the germline V gene, CDR1 is MNHNS and CDR2 is SASEGT. The CDR3 nucleotides are TGTGCCAGCAGTGGGGACAGGGTATGGAACACTGAAGCTTTCTTT. This encodes CASSGDRVWNTEAFF.

The genes are TRBV6-6 and TRBJ1-2, with TRBD1 matching 11 bases. Looked up from germline, CDR1 is MNHNY and CDR2 is SVGAGI (reference sequence). The junction had 6 bases not matched to a gene; V was cut back by 5 bases and J by 7 bases. CDR3 length equals 14 residues. The DNA for the CDR3 is TGTGCCAGCAGTGGGGACAGGGGGATATCTGGCTACACCTTC. Protein: CASSGDRGISGYTF.

The V gene is TRBV25-1, the J gene TRBJ1-2, with D tentatively TRBD1 (6 bases). Trimming cost V 4 bases and J 6 bases, with 18 bases left between them. There are 15 residues in the CDR3. Germline V CDR1 and CDR2: MGHDK, SYGVNS. CDR3 DNA sequence: TGTGCCAGCAGTGCCCACAGGGACCTCGAGGATGGCTACACCTTC. The encoded protein is CASSAHRDLEDGYTF.